Shown below are 28 T cell receptor beta chains from a single sample sequenced in a study of shared clonotypes between healthy human individuals. It was CD45RO-negative cells, positively selected for CCR7, that made up naive CD8 cells, with terminally differentiated effector memory CD45RA+ cells excluded. Clones were sequenced by immunoSEQ multiplex PCR, and TCRdb holds only the in-frame ones, with some missing. The data show more than 2 million clones, approximately 94% seen once. Material for sequencing was naive CD8+ T cells sorted from blood. All receptors come from a man between 18 and 35 years old in good health.

As for this clone: Other DNA sequences within the sample encode an identical CDR3. This chain uses TRBV6-1 with TRBJ2-7; tentatively, D is TRBD1 or TRBD2 (5 bases each). The V end lost 4 bases, the J end lost 2 bases, and 9 bases lay between the germline ends. From germline, CDR1 is MNHNS and CDR2 SASEGT. This CDR3 region has 13 residues. The CDR3 DNA reads as TGTGCCAGCAGTGTTGGGGGTCCCTACGAGCAGTACTTC. This sequence encodes CASSVGGPYEQYF.

V is TRBV9 and J is TRBJ1-5; D remains unclear. V was cut by 0 bases and J by 4 bases, with 14 bases left in between. The CDR3 has 16 residues. Per the germline V gene, CDR1 is SGDLS and CDR2 is YYNGEE. The CDR3 DNA sequence: TGTGCCAGCAGCGTAGTTACATTGAACGGAAATCAGCCCCAGCATTTT. Translating it yields CASSVVTLNGNQPQHF.

V usage is TRBV5-5 and J usage is TRBJ2-3; 9 positions match TRBD2. This CDR3 has 15 amino acids. Germline CDR1 and CDR2: SGHKS and YYEKEE (reference sequence). The J segment lost 3 bases and the V segment lost 5 bases, leaving 7 bases of the junction unmatched. This chain's CDR3 is CASRFSGSRTDTQYF. Written as DNA, the CDR3 is TGTGCCAGCAGATTTAGCGGGAGTAGGACAGATACGCAGTATTTT.

Comments on this clone: This CDR3 is also generated by other DNA sequences in the sample. The genes are TRBV13 and TRBJ2-7, with D maybe TRBD1 (7 bases). CDR3 length: 15 amino acids. The germline V gene has CDR1 PRHDT and CDR2 FYEKMQ (reference sequence). Deletions cut 0 bases from V and 3 bases from J, with 12 bases between. CDR3 residues: CASSLGGQGGYEQYF. The CDR3 nucleotides are TGTGCCAGCAGCTTAGGAGGTCAGGGGGGCTACGAGCAGTACTTC.

This clone was seen once. The J gene is TRBJ2-1, the V gene TRBV10-2; TRBD2 matches 10 bases. V lost 1 base and J lost 12; bases outside the gene matches: 9. This CDR3 has 15 residues. Germline CDR1 is WSHSY and CDR2 is SAAADI. CDR3 DNA sequence: TGCGCCAGCAGTGAGTATGCTAGCGGGAGCGGGGCGCAGTTCTTC. Translated: CASSEYASGSGAQFF.

This clone was detected only once. The chain uses TRBV2 and TRBJ2-5; 8 nucleotides match TRBD2. CDR1 is SNHLY, CDR2 FYNNEI, per germline. CDR3 length equals 14 residues. The V gene end was trimmed by 3 bases and the J gene end by 2 bases; junction bases not matched to a gene: 2. CDR3 coding DNA: TGTGCCAGCAGTGATCGGGGGGGACAAGAGACCCAGTACTTC. It codes for CASSDRGGQETQYF.

The gene calls are TRBV7-9 and TRBJ2-1; the D gene is possibly TRBD2 (5 bases). CDR1 is SEHNR, CDR2 FQNEAQ, per germline (reference sequence). The CDR3 is made up of 16 amino acids. V shed 2 bases and J shed 8 bases, with 19 bases lying between them. The CDR3 sequence is CASSLLGNSGFDEQFF. CDR3 coding DNA: TGTGCCAGCAGCTTATTGGGAAATTCGGGATTCGATGAGCAGTTCTTC.

Note on this clone: The sample carries other DNA sequences with the same CDR3. The rearrangement uses TRBV13 and TRBJ2-5; D is undetermined. V lost 4 bases to trimming and J lost 4 bases, with 10 bases between them. The CDR3 has 13 residues. Germline loops: CDR1 PRHDT, CDR2 FYEKMQ (reference sequence). CDR3 nucleotide sequence: TGTGCCAGCAGCTCGGGCCTCGCAGAGACCCAGTACTTC. It translates to CASSSGLAETQYF.

The chain uses TRBV28 and TRBJ2-1, with 9 bases aligning to TRBD1. The germline V gene has CDR1 MDHEN and CDR2 SYDVKM. CDR3 length: 15 amino acids. With V trimmed by 4 bases and J by 1 base, 2 bases remained unmatched. The DNA for the CDR3 is TGTGCCAGCAGTTACAGGGGGCTTTCCTACAATGAGCAGTTCTTC. This codes for CASSYRGLSYNEQFF.

This clone was seen a single time. The chain joins TRBV19 to TRBJ2-5; perhaps TRBD2 as D (6 bases). V lost 2 bases and J lost 5, with 15 bases in between. The CDR3 runs 15 residues. Per germline, CDR1 LNHDA and CDR2 SQIVND (reference sequence). CDR3 region: CASSIIGGTGETQYF. CDR3 DNA sequence: TGTGCCAGTAGTATAATCGGGGGAACGGGGGAGACCCAGTACTTC.

V is TRBV2 and J is TRBJ2-7; weak D call: TRBD2 (5 bases). Germline V gene lookup returns CDR1 SNHLY and CDR2 FYNNEI. Trimming took 5 bases from V and 3 from J, leaving 11 bases between them. This CDR3 spans 13 amino acids. CDR3 DNA: TGTGCCAGCAGTTACTTCGGAGGCTACGAGCAGTACTTC. Its translation is CASSYFGGYEQYF.

This sequence joins TRBV7-9 and TRBJ1-1; D not resolved. The CDR3 loop spans 15 amino acids. Trimming stripped 1 base from V and 1 base from J, with 10 bases between. CDR1 and CDR2 (germline): SEHNR, FQNEAQ (reference sequence). The CDR3 spells CASSLVNRGNTEAFF. CDR3 coding DNA: TGTGCCAGCAGCTTAGTTAACCGAGGGAACACTGAAGCTTTCTTT.

J is TRBJ1-2 and V is TRBV27; TRBD1 agrees at 12 bases. Germline trimming cut 5 bases from V and 7 bases from J; bases unmatched to any gene: 11. This CDR3 region has 16 residues. Germline lookup yields CDR1 MNHEY and CDR2 SMNVEV (reference sequence). The CDR3 sequence: CASSPLGGQGAVGYTF. The CDR3 nucleotides read TGTGCCAGCAGTCCTCTCGGGGGACAGGGGGCGGTTGGCTACACCTTC.

V and J are TRBV13 and TRBJ2-2; perhaps TRBD1 as D (6 bases). Per the germline V gene, CDR1 is PRHDT and CDR2 is FYEKMQ (reference sequence). The CDR3 loop spans 16 amino acids. V dropped 4 bases and J dropped 1 base, with 13 bases sitting between them. CDR3 sequence (DNA): TGTGCCAGCAGCTCCGGGGACATTCAGAACACCGGGGAGCTGTTTTTT. Translated: CASSSGDIQNTGELFF.

This chain links TRBV6-1 with TRBJ1-5; D ambiguous. Looked up from germline, CDR1 is MNHNS and CDR2 is SASEGT. V shed 7 bases and J shed 4 bases, with 17 bases lying between them. The CDR3 has 15 residues. CDR3 region: CASTPPPSMNQPQHF. CDR3 nucleotide sequence: TGTGCCAGCACCCCACCCCCTAGCATGAATCAGCCCCAGCATTTT.

This clone occurred a few times. Other DNA sequences from this sample encode an identical CDR3 as well. V and J are TRBV7-3 and TRBJ1-1; D ambiguous. Germline CDR1 reads SGHTA; CDR2 reads FQGTGA. This CDR3 contains 13 residues. Between the trimmed V and J ends, which lost 2 bases and 5 bases, there was a span of 9 bases. The CDR3 is CASSLGVGTEAFF. The CDR3, as DNA: TGTGCCAGCAGCTTAGGGGTGGGGACTGAAGCTTTCTTT. The full variable domain, in which reference TRBV7-3 and TRBJ1-1 provide the parts outside the CDR3, is GAGVSQTPSNKVTEKGKYVELRCDPISGHTALYWYRQSLGQGPEFLIYFQGTGAADDSGLPNDRFFAVRPEGSVSTLKIQRTERGDSAVYLCASSLGVGTEAFFGQGTRLTVV.

The chain combines TRBV29-1 with TRBJ2-7, with 11 bases that match TRBD2. From germline, CDR1 is SQVTM and CDR2 ANQGSEA. Losses at the gene ends were 3 bases for V and 0 bases for J; bases not matched to a gene: 13. The CDR3 has 18 residues. CDR3 residues: CSVDGQASGGRSSYEQYF. In nucleotides, the CDR3 is TGCAGCGTTGACGGCCAAGCTAGCGGGGGGCGGAGCTCCTACGAGCAGTACTTC.

This chain uses TRBV9 with TRBJ2-3; D might be TRBD2 (6 bases). The CDR3 runs 16 residues. V lost 4 bases, J lost 4 bases, and 19 bases lay in between. CDR1 and CDR2 (germline): SGDLS, YYNGEE. Here the CDR3 DNA reads TGTGCCAGCAGCCCTAGAGGGGACTTATCTCCAGATACGCAGTATTTT. Its protein product is CASSPRGDLSPDTQYF.

This chain connects TRBV13 to TRBJ2-2, with TRBD1 identical over 7 bases. The CDR3 extends over 16 amino acids. After removal of 1 base from V and 2 bases from J, the junction contained 4 bases not matched to a gene. Germline CDR1 reads PRHDT; CDR2 reads FYEKMQ (reference sequence). CDR3 in DNA: TGTGCCAGCAGCTTAGTTACAGGGGCAAACACCGGGGAGCTGTTTTTT. It encodes CASSLVTGANTGELFF.

About this clone itself: Other DNA sequences in the sample encode the same CDR3. V is TRBV7-2 and J is TRBJ2-7; D call uncertain. Germline CDR1 SGHTA, CDR2 FQGNSA. The CDR3 runs 12 residues. Trimming stripped 2 bases from V and 2 bases from J, with 4 bases between. CDR3 DNA sequence: TGTGCCAGCAGCTTACCCCCCTACGAGCAGTACTTC. It specifies CASSLPPYEQYF. Complete variable domain (other parts from reference TRBV7-2 and TRBJ2-7): GAGVSQSPSNKVTEKGKDVELRCDPISGHTALYWYRQSLGQGLEFLIYFQGNSAPDKSGLPSDRFSAERTGGSVSTLTIQRTQQEDSAVYLCASSLPPYEQYFGPGTRLTVT.

The genes are TRBV15 and TRBJ1-2; D is unclear. The CDR3 extends over 12 amino acids. CDR1 is LNHNV, CDR2 YYDKDF, per germline (reference sequence). The V and J ends lost 0 bases and 7 bases respectively, with 6 bases between them. CDR3 DNA: TGTGCCACCAGCAGAGACAGTAGTGGCTACACCTTC. Protein product: CATSRDSSGYTF. Supplemented by reference TRBV15 and TRBJ1-2, the full variable domain reads DAMVIQNPRYQVTQFGKPVTLSCSQTLNHNVMYWYQQKSSQAPKLLFHYYDKDFNNEADTPDNFQSRRPNTSFCFLDIRSPGLGDTAMYLCATSRDSSGYTFGSGTRLTVV.

Notes on this clone: In the same sample, other DNA sequences code for this CDR3. J is TRBJ2-7 and V is TRBV5-4; 10 nucleotides match TRBD1. There are 14 residues in the CDR3. V dropped 3 bases and J dropped 5; count of bases not matched to a gene: 5. The germline V gene encodes CDR1 SGHNT and CDR2 YYREEE (reference sequence). DNA of the CDR3: TGTGCCAGCAGCTCCGGGACAGGGGTCCACGAGCAGTACTTC. Translating gives CASSSGTGVHEQYF.

This rearrangement joins TRBV27 to TRBJ2-1, with 9 bases identical to TRBD2. The V and J ends lost 1 base and 8 bases, in that order; junction bases with no gene match: 12. CDR3 length: 17 residues. Germline V CDR1 and CDR2: MNHEY, SMNVEV (reference sequence). CDR3: CASSLWFSGGSSHEQFF. The CDR3 DNA follows: TGTGCCAGCAGTTTATGGTTTAGCGGGGGAAGTTCTCATGAGCAGTTCTTC.

The chain carries TRBV6-6 and TRBJ1-5; TRBD1 matches 7 bases. The CDR3 contains 15 residues. V dropped 2 bases and J dropped 0; count of bases not matched to a gene: 1. Germline CDR1 and CDR2: MNHNY and SVGAGI (reference sequence). In DNA, the CDR3 is TGTGCCAGCAGTTACCACAGGGGTAGCAATCAGCCCCAGCATTTT. This codes for CASSYHRGSNQPQHF.

This sequence joins TRBV18 and TRBJ2-2, with TRBD2 identical over 13 bases. There are 18 residues in the CDR3. Germline CDR1 is KGHSH and CDR2 is LQKENI. Germline trimming cut 6 bases from V and 0 bases from J; bases unmatched to any gene: 7. The CDR3 region is CASSLGLAGTTNTGELFF. In DNA form, the CDR3 reads TGTGCCAGCTCCCTGGGACTAGCGGGAACTACGAACACCGGGGAGCTGTTTTTT.

The chain combines TRBV5-6 with TRBJ1-4, with D possibly matching TRBD1 (6 bases). In germline, CDR1 is SGHDT, CDR2 YYEEEE. There are 16 residues in the CDR3. V was cut by 0 bases and J by 0 bases, with 9 bases left in between. This CDR3 is CASSLGQAATNEKLFF. For the CDR3, the DNA is TGTGCCAGCAGCTTGGGACAGGCTGCAACTAATGAAAAACTGTTTTTT.

The V and J genes are TRBV15 and TRBJ2-7; D may be TRBD1 (6 bases). CDR1 and CDR2 (germline): LNHNV, YYDKDF (reference sequence). The CDR3 length is 14 residues. V shed 5 bases and J shed 1 base, with 12 bases lying between them. The CDR3 protein is CATSVRGLSYEQYF. CDR3 nucleotides: TGTGCCACCAGCGTCAGGGGTTTATCCTACGAGCAGTACTTC. Using reference TRBV15 and TRBJ2-7 for the parts outside the CDR3, the full variable domain is DAMVIQNPRYQVTQFGKPVTLSCSQTLNHNVMYWYQQKSSQAPKLLFHYYDKDFNNEADTPDNFQSRRPNTSFCFLDIRSPGLGDTAMYLCATSVRGLSYEQYFGPGTRLTVT.

The genes are TRBV28 and TRBJ2-1, with TRBD1 matching over 8 bases. This CDR3 has 14 amino acids. Per the germline V gene, CDR1 is MDHEN and CDR2 is SYDVKM. Losses at the gene ends were 7 bases for V and 5 bases for J; bases not matched to a gene: 7. CDR3 residues: CASKSGGENNEQFF. For the CDR3, the DNA is TGTGCCAGCAAATCAGGGGGCGAAAACAATGAGCAGTTCTTC.